This T cell receptor beta chain was sequenced for a study of blood T cell repertoires in COVID-19. Study at large: PBMCs, B-cell-depleted T cells, or T cells provided the cDNA or gDNA that made up the material.

The CDR3 length is 16 residues. The V gene end was trimmed by 4 bases and the J gene end by 1 base; junction bases not matched to a gene: 7. Per germline, CDR1 SGHNT and CDR2 YYREEE (reference sequence). Profiled with immunoSEQ multiplex PCR; TCRdb holds only in-frame clones, not every one. The data show approximately 130,000 clones, roughly four fifths seen once. The source material was peripheral blood. This chain connects TRBV5-4 to TRBJ2-7; 11 nucleotides line up with TRBD2. The sequence derives from a human donor in a cohort sampled during active COVID-19. CDR3: CASSPATSGASYEQYF. As DNA, the CDR3 is TGTGCCAGCAGCCCCGCGACTAGCGGGGCTTCCTACGAGCAGTACTTC.